This T cell receptor (beta chain) was documented in a study of cytomegalovirus exposure and HLA in healthy donors. General study results and limits: Many donors shared some public TCRs, even though most TCR sequences were rare.

Healthy bone marrow donors supplied every sample. Germline V gene data show CDR1 as MNHEY and CDR2 as SMNVEV (reference sequence). The CDR3 sequence is 13 residues long. V was shortened by 3 bases and J by 1 base, with 6 bases between the two germline ends. It was with 60 Vbeta and 13 Jbeta primers that the PCR ran. TCRdb's table, derived via immunoSEQ multiplex PCR, lists solely in-frame clones and lacks some. The sample carries some 150,000 clones, about 10% recorded once. This clone was observed many times. Its specificity is not known. This sequence was found in a man in his fifties or sixties in good health and CMV-seronegative. Sample: PBMCs. This chain joins TRBV27 and TRBJ2-5; the D gene is possibly TRBD1 (5 bases). CDR3 sequence: CASSFRVQETQYF. CDR3 in DNA: TGTGCCAGCAGTTTCAGGGTCCAAGAGACCCAGTACTTC.